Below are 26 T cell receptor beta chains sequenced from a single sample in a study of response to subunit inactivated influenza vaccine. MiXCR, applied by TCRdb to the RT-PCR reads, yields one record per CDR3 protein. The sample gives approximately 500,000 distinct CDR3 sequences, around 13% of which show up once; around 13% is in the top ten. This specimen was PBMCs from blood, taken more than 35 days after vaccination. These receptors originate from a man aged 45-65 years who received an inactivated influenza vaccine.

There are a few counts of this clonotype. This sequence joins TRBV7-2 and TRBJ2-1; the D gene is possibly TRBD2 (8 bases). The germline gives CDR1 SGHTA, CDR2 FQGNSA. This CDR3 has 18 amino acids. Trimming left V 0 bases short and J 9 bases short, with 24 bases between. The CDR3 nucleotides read TGTGCCAGCAGCTTAGCGGGACAGCTGGGACTAGGGTCCCGTGAGCAGTTCTTC. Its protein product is CASSLAGQLGLGSREQFF.

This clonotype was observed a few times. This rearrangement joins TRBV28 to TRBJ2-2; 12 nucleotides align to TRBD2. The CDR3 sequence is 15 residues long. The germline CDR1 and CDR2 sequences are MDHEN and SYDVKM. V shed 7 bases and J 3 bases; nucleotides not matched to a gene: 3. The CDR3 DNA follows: TGTGCCAGCAACGGACTAGCGGGGCACACCGGGGAGCTGTTTTTT. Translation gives CASNGLAGHTGELFF.

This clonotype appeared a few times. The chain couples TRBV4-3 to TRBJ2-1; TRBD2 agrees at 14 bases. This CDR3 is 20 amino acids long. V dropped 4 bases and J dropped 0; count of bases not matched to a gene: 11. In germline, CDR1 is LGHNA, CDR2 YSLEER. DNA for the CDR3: TGCGCCAGCAGCCGGAGGACTAGCGGGGGGCAGTTGAGCTCCTACAATGAGCAGTTCTTC. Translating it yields CASSRRTSGGQLSSYNEQFF.

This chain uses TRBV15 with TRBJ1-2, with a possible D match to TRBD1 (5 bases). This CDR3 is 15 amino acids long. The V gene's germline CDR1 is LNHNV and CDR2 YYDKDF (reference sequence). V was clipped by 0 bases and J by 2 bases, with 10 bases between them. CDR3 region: CATSRDRTRNYGYTF. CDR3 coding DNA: TGTGCCACCAGCAGAGATCGGACAAGGAACTATGGCTACACCTTC.

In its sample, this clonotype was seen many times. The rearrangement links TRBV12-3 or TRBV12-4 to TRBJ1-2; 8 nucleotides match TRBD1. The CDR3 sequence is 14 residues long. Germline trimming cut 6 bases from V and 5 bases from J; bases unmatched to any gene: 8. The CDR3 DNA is TGTGCCAGCAGCCGACAGGGGAGGGAGTATGGCTACACCTTC. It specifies CASSRQGREYGYTF.

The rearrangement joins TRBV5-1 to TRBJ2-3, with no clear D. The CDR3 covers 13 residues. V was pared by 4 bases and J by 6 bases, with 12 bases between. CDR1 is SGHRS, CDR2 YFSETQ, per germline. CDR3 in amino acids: CASSPLSGDTQYF. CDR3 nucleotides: TGCGCCAGCAGCCCATTAAGTGGGGATACGCAGTATTTT. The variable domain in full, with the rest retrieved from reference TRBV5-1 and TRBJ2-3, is KAGVTQTPRYLIKTRGQQVTLSCSPISGHRSVSWYQQTPGQGLQFLFEYFSETQRNKGNFPGRFSGRQFSNSRSEMNVSTLELGDSALYLCASSPLSGDTQYFGPGTRLTVL.

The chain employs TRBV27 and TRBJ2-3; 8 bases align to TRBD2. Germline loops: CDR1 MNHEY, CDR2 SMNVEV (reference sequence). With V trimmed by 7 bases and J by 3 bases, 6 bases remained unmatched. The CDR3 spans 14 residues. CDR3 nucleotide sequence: TGTGCCAGCATGGTAGCGGGACATACAGATACGCAGTATTTT. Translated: CASMVAGHTDTQYF.

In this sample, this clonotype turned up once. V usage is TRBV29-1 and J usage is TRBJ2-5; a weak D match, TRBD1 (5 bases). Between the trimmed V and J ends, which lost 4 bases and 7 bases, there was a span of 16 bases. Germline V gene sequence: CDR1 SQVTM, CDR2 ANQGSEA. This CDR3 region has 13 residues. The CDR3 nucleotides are TGCAGCGTTGTTGCAGGGCCTCTTTGGACCCAGTACTTC. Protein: CSVVAGPLWTQYF.

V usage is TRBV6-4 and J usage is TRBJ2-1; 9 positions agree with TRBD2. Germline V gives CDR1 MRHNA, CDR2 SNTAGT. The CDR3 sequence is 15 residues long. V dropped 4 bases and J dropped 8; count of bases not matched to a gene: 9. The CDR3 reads CASSARSGRLDEQFF. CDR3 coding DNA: TGTGCCAGCAGTGCGAGAAGCGGGAGGTTGGATGAGCAGTTCTTC.

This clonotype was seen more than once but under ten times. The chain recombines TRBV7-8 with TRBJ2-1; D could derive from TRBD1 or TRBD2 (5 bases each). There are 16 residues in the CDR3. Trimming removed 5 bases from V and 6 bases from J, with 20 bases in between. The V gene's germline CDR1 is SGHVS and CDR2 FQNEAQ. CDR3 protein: CASSPRISGPRNEQFF. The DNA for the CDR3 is TGTGCCAGCAGCCCGAGGATCTCGGGGCCTCGCAATGAGCAGTTCTTC. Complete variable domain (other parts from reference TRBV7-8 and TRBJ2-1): GAGVSQSPRYKVAKRGQDVALRCDPISGHVSLFWYQQALGQGPEFLTYFQNEAQLDKSGLPSDRFFAERPEGSVSTLKIQRTQQEDSAVYLCASSPRISGPRNEQFFGPGTRLTVL.

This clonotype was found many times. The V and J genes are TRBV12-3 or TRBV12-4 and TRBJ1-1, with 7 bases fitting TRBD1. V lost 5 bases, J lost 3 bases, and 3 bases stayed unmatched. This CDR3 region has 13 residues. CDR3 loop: CASSRDRYTEAFF. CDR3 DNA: TGTGCCAGCAGTCGGGACAGATACACTGAAGCTTTCTTT.

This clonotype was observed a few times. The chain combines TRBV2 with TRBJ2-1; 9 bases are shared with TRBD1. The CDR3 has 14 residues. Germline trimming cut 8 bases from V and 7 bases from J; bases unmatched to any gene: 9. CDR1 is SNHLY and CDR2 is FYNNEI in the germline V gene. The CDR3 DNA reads TGTGCCAGCCGCCGGGGGACAGGGAATAATGAGCAGTTCTTC. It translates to CASRRGTGNNEQFF.

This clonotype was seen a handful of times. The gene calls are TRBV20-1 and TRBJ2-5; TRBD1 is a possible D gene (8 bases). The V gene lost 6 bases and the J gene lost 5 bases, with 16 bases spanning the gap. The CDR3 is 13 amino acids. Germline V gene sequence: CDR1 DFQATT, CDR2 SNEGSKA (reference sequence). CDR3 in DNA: TGCAGTGCCCCCACAGGGGGGGGGGAGACCCAGTACTTC. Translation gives CSAPTGGGETQYF.

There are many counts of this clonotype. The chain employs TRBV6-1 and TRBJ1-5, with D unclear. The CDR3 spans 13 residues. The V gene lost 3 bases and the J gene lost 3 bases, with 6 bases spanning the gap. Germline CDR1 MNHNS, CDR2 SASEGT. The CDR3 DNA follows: TGTGCCAGCAGTGACAGTTACAATCAGCCCCAGCATTTT. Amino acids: CASSDSYNQPQHF.

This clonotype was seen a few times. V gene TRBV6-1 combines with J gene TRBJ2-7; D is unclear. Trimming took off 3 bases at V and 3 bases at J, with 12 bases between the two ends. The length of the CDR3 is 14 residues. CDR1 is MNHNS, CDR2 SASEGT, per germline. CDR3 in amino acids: CASSETGFLYEQYF. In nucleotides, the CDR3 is TGTGCCAGCAGTGAGACCGGGTTCCTCTACGAGCAGTACTTC.

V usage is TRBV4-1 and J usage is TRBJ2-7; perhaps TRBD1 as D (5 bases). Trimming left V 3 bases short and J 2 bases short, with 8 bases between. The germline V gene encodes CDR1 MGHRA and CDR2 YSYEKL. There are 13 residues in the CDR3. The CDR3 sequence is CASSQGLPYEQYF. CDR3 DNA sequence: TGCGCCAGCAGCCAGGGGCTCCCCTACGAGCAGTACTTC.

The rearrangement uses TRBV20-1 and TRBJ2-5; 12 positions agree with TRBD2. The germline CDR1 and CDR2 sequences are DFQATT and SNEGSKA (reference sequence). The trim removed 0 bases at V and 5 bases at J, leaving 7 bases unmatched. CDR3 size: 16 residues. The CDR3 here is CSARDRLAGVRETQYF. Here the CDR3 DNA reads TGCAGTGCTAGAGATCGACTAGCGGGGGTGAGGGAGACCCAGTACTTC.

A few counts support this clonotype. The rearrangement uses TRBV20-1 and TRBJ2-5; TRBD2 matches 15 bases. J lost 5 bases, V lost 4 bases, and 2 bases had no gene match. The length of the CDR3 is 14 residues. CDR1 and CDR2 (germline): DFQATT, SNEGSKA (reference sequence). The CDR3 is CSATGTSGRETQYF. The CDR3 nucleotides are TGCAGTGCTACCGGGACTAGCGGGAGGGAGACCCAGTACTTC.

DNA for the CDR3: TGTGCCAGCAGTAATACGGATGAGCAGTTCTTC. It codes for CASSNTDEQFF. The V gene is TRBV6-2 or TRBV6-3, the J gene TRBJ2-1; D is ambiguous. V lost 5 bases and J 8 bases, leaving 7 bases between the germline ends. The CDR3 totals 11 residues. Germline CDR1 MNHEY, CDR2 SVGEGT.

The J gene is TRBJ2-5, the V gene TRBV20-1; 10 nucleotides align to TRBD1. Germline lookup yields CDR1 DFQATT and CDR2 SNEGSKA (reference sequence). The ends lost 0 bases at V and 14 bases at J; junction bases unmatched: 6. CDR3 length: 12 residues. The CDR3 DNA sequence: TGCAGTGCTAGAGATTTTGGACAGGGGGTTTACTTC. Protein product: CSARDFGQGVYF.

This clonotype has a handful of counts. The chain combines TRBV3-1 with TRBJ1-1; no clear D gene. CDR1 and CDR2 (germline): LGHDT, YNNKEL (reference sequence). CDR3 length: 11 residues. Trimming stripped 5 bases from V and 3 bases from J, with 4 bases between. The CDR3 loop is CASSDYTEAFF. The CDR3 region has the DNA TGTGCCAGCAGCGACTACACTGAAGCTTTCTTT.

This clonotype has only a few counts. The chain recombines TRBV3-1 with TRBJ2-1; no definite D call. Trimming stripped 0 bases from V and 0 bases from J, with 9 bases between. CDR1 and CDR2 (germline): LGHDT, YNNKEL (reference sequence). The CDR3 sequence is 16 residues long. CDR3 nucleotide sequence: TGTGCCAGCAGCCAAGATACGAGAGCCTCCTACAATGAGCAGTTCTTC. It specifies CASSQDTRASYNEQFF.

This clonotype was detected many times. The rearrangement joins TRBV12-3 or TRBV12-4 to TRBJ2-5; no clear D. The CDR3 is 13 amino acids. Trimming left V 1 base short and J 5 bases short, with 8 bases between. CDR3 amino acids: CASSLGRKETQYF. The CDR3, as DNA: TGTGCCAGCAGTTTAGGACGGAAGGAGACCCAGTACTTC.

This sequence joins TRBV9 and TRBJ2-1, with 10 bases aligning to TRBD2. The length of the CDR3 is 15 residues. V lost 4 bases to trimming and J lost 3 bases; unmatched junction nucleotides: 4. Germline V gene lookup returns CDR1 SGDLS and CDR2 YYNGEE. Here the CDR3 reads CASSISGGYYNEQFF. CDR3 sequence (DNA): TGTGCCAGCAGCATTAGCGGGGGGTACTACAATGAGCAGTTCTTC.

In DNA, the CDR3 is TGTGCCAGCAGCTTAGGAGGGGACATCTACGAGCAGTACTTC. This gives the protein CASSLGGDIYEQYF. The chain couples TRBV7-9 to TRBJ2-7, with D perhaps TRBD1 (6 bases). Germline values: CDR1 SEHNR, CDR2 FQNEAQ (reference sequence). V was shortened by 1 base and J by 3 bases, with 10 bases between the two germline ends. The CDR3 sequence is 14 residues long. The full variable domain, rest sourced from reference TRBV7-9 and TRBJ2-7, is DTGVSQNPRHKITKRGQNVTFRCDPISEHNRLYWYRQTLGQGPEFLTYFQNEAQLEKSRLLSDRFSAERPKGSFSTLEIQRTEQGDSAMYLCASSLGGDIYEQYFGPGTRLTVT.

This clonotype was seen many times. The CDR3 DNA reads TGTGCCAGCAGCTTAGGTGCAGGGGTGGGTCAGCCCCAGCATTTT. This gives the protein CASSLGAGVGQPQHF. V and J are TRBV7-8 and TRBJ1-5; TRBD1 is a possible D gene (6 bases). Trimming pared 1 base from V and 6 bases from J, leaving 13 bases between. The germline gives CDR1 SGHVS, CDR2 FQNEAQ. The CDR3 length is 15 residues.